These T cell receptor beta chains were read from a single sample in a study of T cell responses to AZD1222 COVID-19 vaccine. Sequencing was performed with immunoSEQ multiplex PCR; in TCRdb, only in-frame clones are kept and a portion is missing. The table lists around 130,000 clones, 93% of them singletons. Here the sequenced sample was peripheral blood, taken on day 0 of AZD1222 vaccination. The receptor set was obtained from an adult in good health. The CDR3 runs from the conserved cysteine through the conserved F or W. D genes are given only for firm matches. Rows may omit the clone size; those that give it use once, few, many or a size class.

v_call,d_call,clone_size,j_call,cdr3_nt,cdr3_aa
TRBV7-2,TRBD1,once,TRBJ1-2,TGTGCCAGCAGCTTGGGGACAGGGATTAACTATGGCTACACCTTC,CASSLGTGINYGYTF
TRBV10-3,TRBD1,.,TRBJ2-2,TGTGCCATCAGACTTACCGGGACAGTTAACACCGGGGAGCTGTTTTTT,CAIRLTGTVNTGELFF
TRBV5-1,TRBD2,.,TRBJ2-1,TGCGCCAGCAGCCCCCCACTAGCGGGGCGCTCCTACAATGAGCAGTTCTTC,CASSPPLAGRSYNEQFF
TRBV11-2,.,.,TRBJ2-7,TGTGCCAGCAGCCCGGACAGGAGGGCCTACGAGCAGTACTTC,CASSPDRRAYEQYF
TRBV15,.,.,TRBJ1-1,TGTGCCACCAGAAGTCGTAGAACACACACTGAAGCTTTCTTT,CATRSRRTHTEAFF
TRBV19,TRBD1,.,TRBJ1-2,TGTGCCAGTAAGGGACAGACCGCCCTCTATGGCTACACCTTC,CASKGQTALYGYTF
TRBV5-1,.,.,TRBJ1-2,TGCGCCAGCAGACGGACCGGGACCGATAACTATGGCTACACCTTC,CASRRTGTDNYGYTF
TRBV5-1,.,.,TRBJ1-1,TGCGCCAGCAGCTTCGGGAGACGAGTGGGTACTGAAGCTTTCTTT,CASSFGRRVGTEAFF
TRBV5-5,.,once,TRBJ1-2,TGTGCCAGCAGCTTGTTTATCGGAACGGAACAAGGCTACACCTTC,CASSLFIGTEQGYTF
TRBV3-1/TRBV3-2,.,.,TRBJ1-3,TGTGCCAGCAGCCCCGTGGGGGGGCCCATCGTCTCTGGAAACACCATATATTTT,CASSPVGGPIVSGNTIYF
TRBV6-5,.,.,TRBJ1-2,TGTGCCAGCAGTCCCACAGCTATCGATGGCTACACCTTC,CASSPTAIDGYTF
TRBV6-5,.,.,TRBJ1-1,TGTGCCGGCCAGGGGAGGGGGAACACTGAAGCTTTCTTT,CAGQGRGNTEAFF
TRBV2,TRBD2,.,TRBJ2-3,TGTGCCAGCAGTGACGTAGCGGGGTCGGGAACAGATACGCAGTATTTT,CASSDVAGSGTDTQYF
TRBV4-1,.,.,TRBJ2-3,TGCGCCAGCAGCCAGGGTAGGGACACAGATACGCAGTATTTT,CASSQGRDTDTQYF
TRBV7-9,TRBD2,.,TRBJ2-1,TGTGCCACTGGGGAGGGGACTGAGCAGTTCTTC,CATGEGTEQFF
TRBV3-1/TRBV3-2,.,.,TRBJ1-2,TGTGCCAGCAGCCAAGACCAAGCTAACTATGGCTACACCTTC,CASSQDQANYGYTF
TRBV5-1,.,.,TRBJ1-2,TGCGCCAGCAGCCCCGGGACCTTCTATGGCTACACCTTC,CASSPGTFYGYTF
TRBV6-5,TRBD2,.,TRBJ2-3,TGTGCCAGCAGTTCCTCGGGGGGGAGTACGCAGTATTTT,CASSSSGGSTQYF